Described below is a single TCR beta chain sequence and its context. The antigen is not known. Samples came from axillary lymph nodes draining the breast cancer. This record comes from a study of breast tumors, draining lymph nodes, adjacent tissues. Findings and limits, study-wide: The lymph node origin of tumor T cells was framed as consistent with a hypothesis, not demonstrated.

Using its own MiXCR run on the multiplex PCR reads, TCRdb lists one record per CDR3 protein. Among some 100,000 distinct CDR3 sequences listed, approximately 21% were seen once. The germline gives CDR1 DFQATT, CDR2 SNEGSKA (reference sequence). V gave up 5 bases and J gave up 8 bases; unmatched junction bases: 11. CDR3 length: 15 residues. Specimen: axillary lymph node tissue. This clonotype was obtained from a female donor with breast cancer. Some clones in this sample may be carry-over from other donors' samples. The V call is TRBV20-1, the J call TRBJ2-1; 11 nucleotides match TRBD2. The CDR3 nucleotides are TGCAGTGCTCGACCGACTAGCGGGGTCCATTATGAGCAGTTCTTC. This translates into CSARPTSGVHYEQFF.